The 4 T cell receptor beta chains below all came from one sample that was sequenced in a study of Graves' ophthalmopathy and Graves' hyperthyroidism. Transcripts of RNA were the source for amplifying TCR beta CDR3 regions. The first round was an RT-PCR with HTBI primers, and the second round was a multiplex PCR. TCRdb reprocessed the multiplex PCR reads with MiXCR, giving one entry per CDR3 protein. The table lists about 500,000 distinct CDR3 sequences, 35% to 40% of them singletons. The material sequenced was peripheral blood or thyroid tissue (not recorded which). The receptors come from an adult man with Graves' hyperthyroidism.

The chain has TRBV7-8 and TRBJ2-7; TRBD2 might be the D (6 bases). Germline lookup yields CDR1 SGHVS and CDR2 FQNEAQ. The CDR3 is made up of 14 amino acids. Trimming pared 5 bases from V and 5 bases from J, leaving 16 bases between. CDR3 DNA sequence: TGTGCCAGCAGCCCGAAGCGGGTGGTCCACGAGCAGTACTTC. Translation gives CASSPKRVVHEQYF.

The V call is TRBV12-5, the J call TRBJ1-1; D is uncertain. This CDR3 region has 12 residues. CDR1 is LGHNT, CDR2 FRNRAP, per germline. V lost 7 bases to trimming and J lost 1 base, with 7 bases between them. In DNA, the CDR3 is TGTGCTAGTGAATCGACGAACACTGAAGCTTTCTTT. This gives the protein CASESTNTEAFF.

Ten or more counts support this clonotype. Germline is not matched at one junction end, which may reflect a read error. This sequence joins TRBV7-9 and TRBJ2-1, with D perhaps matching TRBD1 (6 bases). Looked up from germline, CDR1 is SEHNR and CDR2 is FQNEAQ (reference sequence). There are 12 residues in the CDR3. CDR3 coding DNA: TGTGCCAGCAGCTTAGCAAGGAGTAGGGGGTCCTTC. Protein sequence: CASSLARSRGSF.

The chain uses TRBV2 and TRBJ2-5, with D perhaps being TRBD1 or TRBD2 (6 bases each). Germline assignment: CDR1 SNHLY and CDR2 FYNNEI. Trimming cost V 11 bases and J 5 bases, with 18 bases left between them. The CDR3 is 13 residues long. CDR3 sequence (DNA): TGTGCCGGCGCGGAGGGGGGCGCGGAGACCCAGTACTTC. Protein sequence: CAGAEGGAETQYF.